This TCR beta chain was obtained from a study of shared T cell receptors in the human thymus. Only in-frame clones appear in the TCRdb table, and some are missing; sequencing was by immunoSEQ multiplex PCR. The repertoire holds over 450,000 clones, with 78% as singletons. This same sample was also taken into another study, of human thymus T cells. That investigation notes: Thymus pieces cut out during corrective heart surgery were the tissue that was used. Repertoires sampled from thymus and blood appeared biased in V and J gene usage.

Material for sequencing was thymocytes. The source is a boy under two years old with a congenital heart defect.

CDR3 in DNA: TGTGCCACCAGCAGGGGACTAGCGGGAGTCTACGAGCAGTACTTC. This sequence encodes CATSRGLAGVYEQYF. This chain connects TRBV15 to TRBJ2-7; 14 bases line up with TRBD2. J was trimmed by 3 bases and V by 3 bases; bases with no gene match: 1. This CDR3 contains 15 residues. Germline lookup yields CDR1 LNHNV and CDR2 YYDKDF (reference sequence).